Each of the 4 T cell receptor beta chains below was sequenced from the same sample in a study of CD8 T cell repertoires and HIV-1 epitope variants. The table came from immunoSEQ multiplex PCR; TCRdb's copy has only in-frame clones and leaves some out. The sample lists 95,000 or so clones, 60% to 80% occurring once. Sequenced material: uncultured baseline CD8+ T cells from peripheral blood mononuclear cells (PBMCs). These receptors came from a male donor with HIV.

A few counts support this clone. The chain employs TRBV7-9 and TRBJ1-4; 8 bases map to TRBD1. V was pared by 5 bases and J by 7 bases, with 6 bases of the junction left unmatched. The CDR3 loop spans 14 amino acids. Per germline, CDR1 SEHNR and CDR2 FQNEAQ (reference sequence). The CDR3 spells CASSKTGDGEKLFF. DNA for the CDR3: TGTGCCAGCAGCAAGACAGGGGATGGTGAAAAACTGTTTTTT. The full variable domain, completed using reference TRBV7-9 and TRBJ1-4, is DTGVSQNPRHKITKRGQNVTFRCDPISEHNRLYWYRQTLGQGPEFLTYFQNEAQLEKSRLLSDRFSAERPKGSFSTLEIQRTEQGDSAMYLCASSKTGDGEKLFFGSGTQLSVL.

The genes are TRBV5-6 and TRBJ1-6; TRBD1 agrees at 11 bases. The junction had 7 bases not matched to a gene; V was cut back by 4 bases and J by 7 bases. This CDR3 spans 16 amino acids. Per germline, CDR1 SGHDT and CDR2 YYEEEE. The CDR3 DNA reads TGTGCCAGCAGCAGGGGACAGGGGGGGGAGAATTCACCCCTCCACTTT. It yields the protein CASSRGQGGENSPLHF.

V and J are TRBV4-1 and TRBJ2-5, with D unclear. CDR1 MGHRA and CDR2 YSYEKL come from the germline V gene. The CDR3 length is 14 residues. The V and J ends lost 1 base and 1 base respectively, with 7 bases between them. The CDR3 nucleotides read TGCGCCAGCAGCCAAGGACTGCCCCAAGAGACCCAGTACTTC. This gives the protein CASSQGLPQETQYF.

The chain employs TRBV5-1 and TRBJ1-2; the D is unclear. CDR3 length equals 16 residues. The germline CDR1 and CDR2 sequences are SGHRS and YFSETQ. The V end was cut by 3 bases, the J end by 9 bases, with 24 bases between. DNA for the CDR3: TGCGCCAGCAGCTGGACGGCGTCCGGGGTGGGTTTGAGCTACACCTTC. As protein: CASSWTASGVGLSYTF.